The 10 T cell receptor beta chains below were found in one sample sequenced in a study of blood T cell repertoires in COVID-19. This table comes from immunoSEQ multiplex PCR, and its TCRdb copy is limited to in-frame clones, with some not included. The sample has 250,000 to 300,000 clones, 70% to 90% seen once; the top ten hold 2% to 2.5%. The specimen was PBMCs or T cells enriched from blood (not recorded which). All receptors come from a woman in her sixties or seventies in a cohort exposed to, infected with or recovered from COVID-19 (not recorded which).

The chain links TRBV27 to TRBJ1-5; D is uncertain. V was shortened by 5 bases and J by 0 bases, with 8 bases between the two germline ends. The CDR3 is 14 amino acids. The germline CDR1 and CDR2 sequences are MNHEY and SMNVEV (reference sequence). CDR3 in amino acids: CASSLAGSNQPQHF. DNA for the CDR3: TGTGCCAGCAGTCTCGCGGGTAGCAATCAGCCCCAGCATTTT.

This clone is a singleton in its sample. The chain joins TRBV18 to TRBJ1-4; 9 bases are shared with TRBD1. Looked up from germline, CDR1 is KGHSH and CDR2 is LQKENI. The ends lost 6 bases at V and 8 bases at J; junction bases unmatched: 10. The CDR3 sequence is 15 residues long. The CDR3 sequence is CASSRDRDPGEKLFF. Here the CDR3 DNA reads TGTGCCAGCTCGAGGGACAGGGACCCTGGAGAAAAACTGTTTTTT.

The chain carries TRBV6-2 or TRBV6-3 and TRBJ1-2, with TRBD1 matching over 8 bases. The germline V gene encodes CDR1 MNHEY and CDR2 SVGEGT. The trim removed 1 base at V and 4 bases at J, leaving 8 bases unmatched. The CDR3 spans 16 residues. The CDR3 loop is CASSYWTQGGPYGYTF. The CDR3 nucleotides read TGTGCCAGCAGTTACTGGACACAGGGGGGCCCCTATGGCTACACCTTC.

Only one count was recorded for this clone. The chain joins TRBV18 to TRBJ1-4, with TRBD1 identical over 8 bases. The germline gives CDR1 KGHSH, CDR2 LQKENI. The CDR3 extends over 16 amino acids. V gave up 3 bases and J gave up 8 bases; unmatched junction bases: 11. CDR3 in amino acids: CASSPPSGGGREKLFF. CDR3 sequence (DNA): TGTGCCAGCTCACCCCCCTCAGGGGGCGGGCGAGAAAAACTGTTTTTT. Drawing the rest from reference TRBV18 and TRBJ1-4, the complete variable domain is NAGVMQNPRHLVRRRGQEARLRCSPMKGHSHVYWYRQLPEEGLKFMVYLQKENIIDESGMPKERFSAEFPKEGPSILRIQQVVRGDSAAYFCASSPPSGGGREKLFFGSGTQLSVL.

This clone was observed a single time. The rearrangement joins TRBV5-1 to TRBJ2-5; the match to TRBD1 covers 7 bases. Trimming at V came to 4 bases and at J to 5 bases, leaving 5 bases not matched to a gene. The germline V gene encodes CDR1 SGHRS and CDR2 YFSETQ. The CDR3 spans 13 residues. CDR3 sequence: CASSGGQMETQYF. The DNA for the CDR3 is TGCGCCAGCAGCGGGGGACAGATGGAGACCCAGTACTTC.

The chain is built from TRBV4-2 and TRBJ2-1; 7 bases are shared with TRBD1. V was pared by 2 bases and J by 5 bases, with 9 bases of the junction left unmatched. CDR3 length equals 16 residues. CDR1 and CDR2 from the germline V gene are LGHNA and YNFKEQ. The CDR3 DNA reads TGTGCCAGCAGCCAACCGAACAGGGGTACCAACAATGAGCAGTTCTTC. Amino acids: CASSQPNRGTNNEQFF.

The gene calls are TRBV6-5 and TRBJ1-4; TRBD1 might be the D (6 bases). Germline CDR1 and CDR2: MNHEY and SVGAGI. The CDR3 sequence is 15 residues long. Trimming left V 6 bases short and J 2 bases short, with 13 bases between. CDR3 DNA sequence: TGTGCCAGCAGGAGGGGGGGCGCGACTAATGAAAAACTGTTTTTT. Encoded protein: CASRRGGATNEKLFF.

The V gene is TRBV12-3 or TRBV12-4, the J gene TRBJ2-5; tentative D call: TRBD2 (6 bases). This CDR3 has 13 residues. V lost 3 bases, J lost 5 bases, and 10 bases lay in between. The CDR3 region has the DNA TGTGCCAGCAGTTTGTGGGGGAGGGAGACCCAGTACTTC. It yields the protein CASSLWGRETQYF.

This rearrangement joins TRBV7-3 to TRBJ1-1; TRBD1 matches at 7 bases. Germline V CDR1 and CDR2: SGHTA, FQGTGA. The J segment lost 4 bases and the V segment lost 3 bases, leaving 11 bases of the junction unmatched. The CDR3 is made up of 16 amino acids. The chain's CDR3 is CASSLLPKQGRTEAFF. The DNA of the CDR3 is TGTGCCAGCAGCTTGTTACCCAAACAGGGGCGCACTGAAGCTTTCTTT.

With regard to this clone: The sample holds other DNA sequences that translate to the same CDR3. V and J are TRBV9 and TRBJ1-2; TRBD1 agrees at 8 bases. V lost 3 bases and J lost 6; bases outside the gene matches: 1. This CDR3 is 12 amino acids long. Germline loops: CDR1 SGDLS, CDR2 YYNGEE. The CDR3 here is CASSGTGNGYTF. As DNA, the CDR3 is TGTGCCAGCAGCGGGACAGGGAATGGCTACACCTTC.